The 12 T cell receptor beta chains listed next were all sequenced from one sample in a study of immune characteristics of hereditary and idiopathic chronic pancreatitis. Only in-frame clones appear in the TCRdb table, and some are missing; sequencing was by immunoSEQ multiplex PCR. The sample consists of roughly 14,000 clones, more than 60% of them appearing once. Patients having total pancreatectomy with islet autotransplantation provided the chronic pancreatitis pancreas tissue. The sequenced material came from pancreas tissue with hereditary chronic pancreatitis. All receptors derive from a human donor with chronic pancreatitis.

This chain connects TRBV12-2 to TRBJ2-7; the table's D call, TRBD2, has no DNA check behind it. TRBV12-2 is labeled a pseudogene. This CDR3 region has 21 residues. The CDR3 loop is CASRLALKRFRLAGKSYEQYF. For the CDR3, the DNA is TGTGCAAGTCGCTTAGCGCTAAAGCGGTTCCGACTAGCCGGTAAATCCTACGAGCAGTACTTC.

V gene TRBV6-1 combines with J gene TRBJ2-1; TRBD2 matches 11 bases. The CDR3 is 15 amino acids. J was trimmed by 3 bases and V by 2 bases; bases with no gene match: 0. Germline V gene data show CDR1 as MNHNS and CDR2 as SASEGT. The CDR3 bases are TGTGCCAGCAGTGAACTAGCGGGAGGCTACAATGAGCAGTTCTTC. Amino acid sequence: CASSELAGGYNEQFF.

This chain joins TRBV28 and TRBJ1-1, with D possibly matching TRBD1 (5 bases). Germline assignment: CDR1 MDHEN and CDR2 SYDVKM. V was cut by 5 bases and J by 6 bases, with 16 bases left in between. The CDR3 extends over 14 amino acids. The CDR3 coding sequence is TGTGCCAGCAGTATACAATCTGCGGGGGCTGAAGCTTTCTTT. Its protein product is CASSIQSAGAEAFF.

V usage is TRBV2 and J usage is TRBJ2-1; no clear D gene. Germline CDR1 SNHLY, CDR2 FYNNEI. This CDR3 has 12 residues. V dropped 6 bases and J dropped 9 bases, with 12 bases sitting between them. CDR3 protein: CASRGNGIEQFF. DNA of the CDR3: TGTGCCAGCAGGGGGAATGGGATTGAGCAGTTCTTC.

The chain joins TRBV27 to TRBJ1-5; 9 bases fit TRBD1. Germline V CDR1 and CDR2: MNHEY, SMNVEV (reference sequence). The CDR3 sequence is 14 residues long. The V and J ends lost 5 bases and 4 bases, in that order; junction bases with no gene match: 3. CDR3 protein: CASSPGQGNQPQHF. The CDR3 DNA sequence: TGTGCCAGCAGTCCAGGACAGGGGAATCAGCCCCAGCATTTT.

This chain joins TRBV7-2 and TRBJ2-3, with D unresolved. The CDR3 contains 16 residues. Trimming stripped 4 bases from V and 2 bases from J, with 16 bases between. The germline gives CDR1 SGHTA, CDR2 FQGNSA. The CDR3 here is CASSSFGVQPTDTQYF. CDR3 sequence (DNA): TGTGCCAGCAGCTCCTTTGGGGTCCAACCCACAGATACGCAGTATTTT.

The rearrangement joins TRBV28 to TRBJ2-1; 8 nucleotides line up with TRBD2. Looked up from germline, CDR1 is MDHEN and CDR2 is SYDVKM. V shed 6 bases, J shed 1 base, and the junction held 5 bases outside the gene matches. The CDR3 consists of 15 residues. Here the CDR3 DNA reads TGTGCCAGCAGCCCCCGGGGGGGATCCTACAATGAGCAGTTCTTC. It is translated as CASSPRGGSYNEQFF.

The CDR3 spells CATSDLRDGSYEQYF. The DNA of the CDR3 is TGTGCCACCAGTGATTTGAGGGACGGGAGCTACGAGCAGTACTTC. This chain links TRBV24-1 with TRBJ2-7, with TRBD2 as a possible D gene (6 bases). Germline loops: CDR1 KGHDR, CDR2 SFDVKD. The CDR3 has 15 amino acids. V gave up 0 bases and J gave up 3 bases, with 11 bases separating them.

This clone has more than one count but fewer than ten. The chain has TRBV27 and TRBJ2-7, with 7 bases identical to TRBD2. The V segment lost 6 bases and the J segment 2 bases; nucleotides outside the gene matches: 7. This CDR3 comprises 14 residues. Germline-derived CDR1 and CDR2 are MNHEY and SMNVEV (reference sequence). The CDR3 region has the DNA TGTGCCAGCAGAGGAGCGGGACTGACCTACGAGCAGTACTTC. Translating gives CASRGAGLTYEQYF.

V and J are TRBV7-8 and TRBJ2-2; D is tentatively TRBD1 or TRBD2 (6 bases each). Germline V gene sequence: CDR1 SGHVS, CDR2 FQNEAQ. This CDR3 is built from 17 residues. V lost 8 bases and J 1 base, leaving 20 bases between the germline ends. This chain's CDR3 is CASHQLSGGLNTGELFF. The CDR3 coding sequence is TGTGCCAGCCACCAGCTGTCTGGGGGGCTGAACACCGGGGAGCTGTTTTTT.

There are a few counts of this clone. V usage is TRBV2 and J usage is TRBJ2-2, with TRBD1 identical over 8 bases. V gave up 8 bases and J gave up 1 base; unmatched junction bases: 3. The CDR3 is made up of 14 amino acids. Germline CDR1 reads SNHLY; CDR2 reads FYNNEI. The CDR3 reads CASRGQGNTGELFF. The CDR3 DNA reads TGTGCCAGCCGCGGACAGGGGAACACCGGGGAGCTGTTTTTT.

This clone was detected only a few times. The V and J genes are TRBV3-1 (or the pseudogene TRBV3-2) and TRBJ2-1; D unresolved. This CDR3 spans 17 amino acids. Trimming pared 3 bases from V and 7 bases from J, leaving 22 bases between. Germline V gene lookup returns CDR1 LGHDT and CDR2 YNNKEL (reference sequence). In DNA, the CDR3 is TGTGCCAGCAGCCACCGTGTCAATACAATCATTCGGAATGAGCAGTTCTTC. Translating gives CASSHRVNTIIRNEQFF.